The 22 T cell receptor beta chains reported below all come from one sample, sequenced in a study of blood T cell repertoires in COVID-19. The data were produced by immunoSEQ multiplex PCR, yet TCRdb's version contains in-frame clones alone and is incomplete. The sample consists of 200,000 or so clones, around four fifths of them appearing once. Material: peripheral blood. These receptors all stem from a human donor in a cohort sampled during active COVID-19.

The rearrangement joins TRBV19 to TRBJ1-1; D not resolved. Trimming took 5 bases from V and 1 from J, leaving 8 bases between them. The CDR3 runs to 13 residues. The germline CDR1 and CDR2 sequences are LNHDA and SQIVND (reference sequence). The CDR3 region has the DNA TGTGCCAGTAGTGAGGAAAGGAACACTGAAGCTTTCTTT. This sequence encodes CASSEERNTEAFF. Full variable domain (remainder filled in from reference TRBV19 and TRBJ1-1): DGGITQSPKYLFRKEGQNVTLSCEQNLNHDAMYWYRQDPGQGLRLIYYSQIVNDFQKGDIAEGYSVSREKKESFPLTVTSAQKNPTAFYLCASSEERNTEAFFGQGTRLTVV.

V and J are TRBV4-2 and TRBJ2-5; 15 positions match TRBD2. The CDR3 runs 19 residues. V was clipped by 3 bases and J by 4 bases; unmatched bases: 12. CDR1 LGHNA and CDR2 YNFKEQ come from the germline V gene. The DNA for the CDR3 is TGTGCCAGCAGCCAGTGGGGGACCCCGGGACTAGCGGGAGGAGAGACCCAGTACTTC. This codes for CASSQWGTPGLAGGETQYF.

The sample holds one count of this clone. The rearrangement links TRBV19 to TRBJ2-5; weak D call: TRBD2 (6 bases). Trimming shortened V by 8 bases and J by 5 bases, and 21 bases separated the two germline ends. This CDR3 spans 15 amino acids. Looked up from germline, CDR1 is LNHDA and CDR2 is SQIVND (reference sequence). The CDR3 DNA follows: TGTGCCAGTTGCAGCGGAGGGCAGCCTTGGGAGACCCAGTACTTC. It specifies CASCSGGQPWETQYF.

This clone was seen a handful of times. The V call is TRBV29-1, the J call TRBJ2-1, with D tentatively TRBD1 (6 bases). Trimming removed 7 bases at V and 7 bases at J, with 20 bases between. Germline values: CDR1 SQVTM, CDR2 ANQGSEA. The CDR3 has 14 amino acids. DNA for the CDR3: TGCAGCGCCCTCTCCGGGACAAGGTTGAATGAGCAGTTCTTC. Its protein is CSALSGTRLNEQFF.

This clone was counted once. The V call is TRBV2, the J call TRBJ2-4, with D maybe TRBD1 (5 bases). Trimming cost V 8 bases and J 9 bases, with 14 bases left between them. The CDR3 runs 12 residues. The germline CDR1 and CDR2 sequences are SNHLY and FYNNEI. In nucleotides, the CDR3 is TGTGCCAGCGGAAGCGACAGCCGCATTCAGTACTTC. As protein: CASGSDSRIQYF.

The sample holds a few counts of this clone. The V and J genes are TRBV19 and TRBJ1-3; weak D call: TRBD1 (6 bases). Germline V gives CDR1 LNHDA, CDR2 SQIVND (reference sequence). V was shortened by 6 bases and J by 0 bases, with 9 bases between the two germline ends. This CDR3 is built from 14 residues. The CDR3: CASSRDNSGNTIYF. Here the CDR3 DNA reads TGTGCCAGTAGCCGGGACAACTCTGGAAACACCATATATTTT.

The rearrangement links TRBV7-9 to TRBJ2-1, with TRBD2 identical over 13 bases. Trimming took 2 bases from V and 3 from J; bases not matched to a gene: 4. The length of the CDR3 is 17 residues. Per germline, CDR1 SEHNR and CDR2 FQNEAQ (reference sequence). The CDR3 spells CASSLTSGRGGYNEQFF. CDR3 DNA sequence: TGTGCCAGCAGCTTAACTAGCGGGAGGGGAGGCTACAATGAGCAGTTCTTC.

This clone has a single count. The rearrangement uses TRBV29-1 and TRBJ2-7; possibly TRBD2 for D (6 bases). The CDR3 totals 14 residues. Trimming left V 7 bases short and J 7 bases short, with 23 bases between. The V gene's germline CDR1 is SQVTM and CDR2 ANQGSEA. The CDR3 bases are TGCAGCGCCGCCGGGACTGGCTTTATTCAGGAGCAGTACTTC. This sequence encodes CSAAGTGFIQEQYF.

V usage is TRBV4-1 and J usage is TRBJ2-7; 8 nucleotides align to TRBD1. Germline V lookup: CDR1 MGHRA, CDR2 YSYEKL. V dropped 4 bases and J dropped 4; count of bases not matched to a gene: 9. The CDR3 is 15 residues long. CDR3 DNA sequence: TGCGCCAGCAGCCCCCCCCGGGACAGGATATACGAGCAGTACTTC. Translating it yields CASSPPRDRIYEQYF.

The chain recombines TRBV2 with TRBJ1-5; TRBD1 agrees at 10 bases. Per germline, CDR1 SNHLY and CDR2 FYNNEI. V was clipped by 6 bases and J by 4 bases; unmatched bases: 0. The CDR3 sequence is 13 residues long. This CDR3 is CASRGQGNQPQHF. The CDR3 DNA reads TGTGCCAGCAGGGGACAGGGGAATCAGCCCCAGCATTTT.

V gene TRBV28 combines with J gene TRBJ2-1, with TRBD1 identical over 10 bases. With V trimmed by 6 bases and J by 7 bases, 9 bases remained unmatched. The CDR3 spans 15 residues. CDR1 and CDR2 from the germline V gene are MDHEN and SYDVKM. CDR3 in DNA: TGTGCCAGCAGGTCTCGGGACAGGGGTAATAATGAGCAGTTCTTC. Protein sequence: CASRSRDRGNNEQFF.

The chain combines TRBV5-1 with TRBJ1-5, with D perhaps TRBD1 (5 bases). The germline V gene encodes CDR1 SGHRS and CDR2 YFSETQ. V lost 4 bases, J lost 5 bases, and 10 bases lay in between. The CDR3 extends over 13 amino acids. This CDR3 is CASSQGLDQPQHF. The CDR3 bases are TGCGCCAGCAGCCAGGGCCTCGATCAGCCCCAGCATTTT.

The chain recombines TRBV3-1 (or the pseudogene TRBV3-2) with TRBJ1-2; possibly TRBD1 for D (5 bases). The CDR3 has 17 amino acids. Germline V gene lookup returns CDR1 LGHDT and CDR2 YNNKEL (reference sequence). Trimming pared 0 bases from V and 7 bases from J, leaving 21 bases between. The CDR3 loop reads CASSQDLPQVGVAGYTF. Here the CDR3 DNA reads TGTGCCAGCAGCCAAGATTTGCCACAGGTAGGGGTTGCTGGCTACACCTTC.

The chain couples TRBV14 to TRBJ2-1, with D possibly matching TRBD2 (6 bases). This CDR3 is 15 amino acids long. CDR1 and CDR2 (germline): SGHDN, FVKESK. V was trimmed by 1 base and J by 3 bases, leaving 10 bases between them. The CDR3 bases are TGTGCCAGCAGCCAAGTCGGACTACTCTACAATGAGCAGTTCTTC. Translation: CASSQVGLLYNEQFF.

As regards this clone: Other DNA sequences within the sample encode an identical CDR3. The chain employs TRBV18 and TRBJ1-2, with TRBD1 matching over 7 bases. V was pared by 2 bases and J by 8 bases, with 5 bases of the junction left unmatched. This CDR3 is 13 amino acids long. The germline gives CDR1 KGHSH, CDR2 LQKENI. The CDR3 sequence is CASSPDRVYGYTF. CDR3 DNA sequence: TGTGCCAGCTCACCAGACAGGGTGTACGGCTACACCTTC.

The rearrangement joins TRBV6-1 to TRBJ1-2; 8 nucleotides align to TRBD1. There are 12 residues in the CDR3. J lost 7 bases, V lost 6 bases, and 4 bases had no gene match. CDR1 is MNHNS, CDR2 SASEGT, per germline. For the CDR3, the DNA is TGTGCCAGCAGGCCAGGACAGGGTGGCTACACCTTC. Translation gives CASRPGQGGYTF.

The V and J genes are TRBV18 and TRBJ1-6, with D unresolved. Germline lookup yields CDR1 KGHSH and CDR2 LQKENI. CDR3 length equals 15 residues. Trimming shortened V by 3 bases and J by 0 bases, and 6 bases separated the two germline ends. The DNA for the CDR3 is TGTGCCAGCTCACCGGAGGTCTCCTATAATTCACCCCTCCACTTT. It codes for CASSPEVSYNSPLHF.

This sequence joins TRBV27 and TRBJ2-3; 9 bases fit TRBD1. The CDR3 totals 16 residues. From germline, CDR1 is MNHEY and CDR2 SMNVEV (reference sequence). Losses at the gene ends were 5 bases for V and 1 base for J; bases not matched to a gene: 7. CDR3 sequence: CASSPRTGAGTDTQYF. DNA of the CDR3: TGTGCCAGCAGTCCCCGGACAGGGGCGGGCACAGATACGCAGTATTTT.

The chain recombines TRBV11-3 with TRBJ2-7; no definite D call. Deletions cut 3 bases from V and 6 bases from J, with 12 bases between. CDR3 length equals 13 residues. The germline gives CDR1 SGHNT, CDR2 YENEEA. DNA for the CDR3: TGTGCCAGCAGCTTGCTTTGGCCGGGCGAGCAGTACTTC. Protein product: CASSLLWPGEQYF.

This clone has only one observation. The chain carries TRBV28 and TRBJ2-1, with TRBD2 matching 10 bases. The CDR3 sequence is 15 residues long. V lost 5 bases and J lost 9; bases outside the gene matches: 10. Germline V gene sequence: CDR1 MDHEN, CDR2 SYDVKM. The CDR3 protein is CASSASGRALGEQFF. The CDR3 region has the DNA TGTGCCAGCAGTGCCAGCGGGAGGGCCTTAGGTGAGCAGTTCTTC.

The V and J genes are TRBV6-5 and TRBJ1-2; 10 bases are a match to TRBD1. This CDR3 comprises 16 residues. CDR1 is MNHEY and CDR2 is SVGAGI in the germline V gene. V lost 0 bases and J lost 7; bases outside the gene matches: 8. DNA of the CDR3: TGTGCCAGCAGTTACTCGGGACAGGGGCTAATGGGTGGCTACACCTTC. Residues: CASSYSGQGLMGGYTF.

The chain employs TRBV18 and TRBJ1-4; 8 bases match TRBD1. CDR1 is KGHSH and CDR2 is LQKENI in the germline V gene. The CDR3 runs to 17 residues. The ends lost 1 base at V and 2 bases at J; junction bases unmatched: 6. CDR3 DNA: TGTGCCAGCTCACCACGGTTGGCAGGGGGCACTAATGAAAAACTGTTTTTT. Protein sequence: CASSPRLAGGTNEKLFF.